This T cell receptor beta chain appears in the sequencing data of a study of blood T cells in healthy people across ages (dated by TCRdb to 2013 to 2016). For context, the study as a whole: In model experiments, template switching captured about one uniquely barcoded TCR beta cDNA molecule for every two T cells. The study measured age-related changes in TCR beta repertoire diversity using deep sequencing normalized with unique cDNA molecular identifiers. The donors were split into four age groups: young (average 16 years), middle-aged (39), aged (approximately 60) and long-lived (roughly 80). To avoid experimental bias, donors of different ages were distributed randomly across sequencing lanes. Using the same blood draw, the study looked at two additional independent replicas of 1 million unique cDNA reads for two donors, one aged 18 to 29 and the other aged 80 or older.

V is reduced by 0 bases and J by 4 bases, leaving a spacing of 16 bases between them. CDR1 DFQATT and CDR2 SNEGSKA are derived from the germline V gene (reference sequence). The CDR3 holds 15 amino acids from the cysteine to the phenylalanine. Only the CDR3 DNA stays, 45 bases, in frame from base 1. Systemically healthy Caucasian individuals from Russia, 35 to 50 in total and aged roughly 6 to 100 years, were included as donors. Ten milliliters of peripheral blood were drawn from each donor into EDTA-treated Vacutainer tubes. Ficoll-Paque density-gradient centrifugation was used to isolate PBMCs, with at least 7 million per sample. Trizol reagent was used to extract total RNA from the PBMCs, yielding at least 5.5 micrograms per sample. The percentages of naive CD45RAhigh/CD27high T cells were determined by flow cytometry on a PBMC aliquot from every donor. The paper's findings and limits, for the study overall: Because donor CMV infection status was unknown, age-related changes in expanded clonotypes were potentially confounded. Compared with the aged group, the long-lived group had more naive CD4+ T cells, fewer expanded clones and increased TCR diversity, suggesting age selection. Bulk unsorted PBMC profiling prevented conclusive comparison of naive and antigen-experienced compartments. Observed TCR beta diversity correlated strongly with the percentage of naive T cells measured by flow cytometry. Estimates of total diversity based on one million sequenced T cells were considered lower bounds and underestimates. As age increased, observed TCR beta diversity per million T cells dropped in a roughly linear way, and a significant reduction was already evident by age about 36.

A word on this clonotype: What this receptor recognizes is not known. Per-nucleotide qualities are absent, and no much larger clonotype sits a single base away.

Library generation was performed with 5' RACE. Sequenced using an Illumina HiSeq 2500. A second PCR of about 7 to 12 cycles was run with a J-beta primer mix and a sample-barcoded 5' primer. A unique molecular identifier was introduced onto each TCR beta cDNA molecule by a template-switch 5' adaptor carrying 12 random nucleotides. Each sample yielded at least 3 million CDR3-containing paired-end reads. All of the RNA was converted into first-strand cDNA using the Mint cDNA synthesis kit, with a TRBC-specific oligonucleotide serving as the primer. After uracil-DNA glycosylase treatment, a first 18-cycle PCR used universal primers M1SS and BC2_uni_R on all cDNA. From the authors' description of their analysis: Each sample was normalized by randomly selecting 1 million high-quality reads, each carrying a distinct molecular identifier. Instead of being binned into consensus sequences, reads that shared molecular identifiers were thrown out. CDR3 identification, clonotype clustering and error correction used MiTCR with a Q25 quality threshold and the strictest error-elimination algorithm. Lower-bound total TCR beta diversity was estimated with a nonparametric unseen species model using Euler transformation. TCRdb reprocessed the public reads (quality trimming at Q25 with fastp, clone calling with MiXCR) and kept in-frame beta chains. Identical CDR3 protein sequences are pooled into one entry, listed with their most common genes and DNA. None of the V and J calls come from the authors' own analysis; TCRdb made them. This sample has 700,000 to 1,000,000 distinct CDR3 sequences in its table, and 40% to 50% of those were observed once. The ten biggest clones cover approximately 20% of the sample.

The sequence was obtained from a man aged 60 to 69 in good health. The sequence links TRBV20-1 to TRBJ2-7; a tentative D call is TRBD1 (5 bases match). The sample consisted of blood. In nucleotide form, the sequence is TGCAGTGCTAGAGATGGGGCAGGGCCTGAATACGAGCAGTACTTC. This sequence encodes CSARDGAGPEYEQYF.